This TCR beta chain derives from a study of neurological immune-mediated disorders. Trimming left V 4 bases short and J 7 bases short, with 18 bases between. This CDR3 spans 14 amino acids. Germline V CDR1 and CDR2: SGHRS, YFSETQ. At least ten counts were recorded for this clonotype. Its antigen is unknown. MiXCR, run by TCRdb on the 5' RACE reads, gives a single entry per CDR3 protein. The table includes about 66,000 distinct CDR3 sequences, 4.5% detected once. Overall study findings and caveats: The multiple sclerosis repertoire cluster was not associated with any clinical or MRI feature, with the authors stating that larger cohorts are needed.

The chain uses TRBV5-1 and TRBJ2-7; D might be TRBD1 or TRBD2, each matching 5 bases. This sequence was found in a man aged 25-45 years with multiple sclerosis. Material: PBMCs. The CDR3 DNA reads as TGCGCCAGCAGCATCAGACAGAACGGCGGGGAGCAGTACTTC. It specifies CASSIRQNGGEQYF.